This T cell receptor (beta chain) was recovered during a study of CD8 T cells in ankylosing spondylitis. General study points: Disease-associated clones were CD8+ and fairly uncommon in peripheral blood.

Ten or more counts support this clonotype. The antigen remains undetermined. Quantitative 5'-RACE with molecular barcodes generated TCR beta libraries. TCRdb called the 5' RACE reads again in MiXCR, with one record for every CDR3 protein. The repertoire holds 200,000 to 300,000 distinct CDR3 sequences, with 10% to 13% as singletons. The CDR3 sequence is 13 residues long. The ends were cut back, 1 base at V and 8 bases at J, with 12 bases in the middle. Germline V gene sequence: CDR1 DFQATT, CDR2 SNEGSKA (reference sequence). The V gene is TRBV20-1, the J gene TRBJ2-1; D possibly corresponds to TRBD2 (5 bases). Sequencing was carried out using blood, either unsorted or a sorted T cell fraction (not recorded which). This clonotype originated in a male donor with ankylosing spondylitis or in good health (not recorded which). CDR3 sequence reads: CSARVEPEDEQFF. The CDR3 DNA sequence: TGCAGTGCTAGAGTGGAGCCGGAGGATGAGCAGTTCTTC.